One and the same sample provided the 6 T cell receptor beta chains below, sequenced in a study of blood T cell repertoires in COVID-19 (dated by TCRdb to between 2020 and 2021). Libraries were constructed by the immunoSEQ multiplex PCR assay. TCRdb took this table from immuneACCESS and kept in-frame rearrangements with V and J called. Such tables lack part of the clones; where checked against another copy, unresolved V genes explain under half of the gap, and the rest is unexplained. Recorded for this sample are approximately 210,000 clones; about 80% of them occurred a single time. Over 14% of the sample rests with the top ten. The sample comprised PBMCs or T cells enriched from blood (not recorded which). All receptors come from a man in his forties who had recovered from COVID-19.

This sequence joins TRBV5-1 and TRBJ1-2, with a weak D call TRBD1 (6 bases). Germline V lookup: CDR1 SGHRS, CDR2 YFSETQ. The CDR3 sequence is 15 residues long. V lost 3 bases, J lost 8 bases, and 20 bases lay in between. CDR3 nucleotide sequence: TGCGCCAGCAGCTACCTCCTGGACGGACAGAGGGGCTACACCTTC. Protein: CASSYLLDGQRGYTF. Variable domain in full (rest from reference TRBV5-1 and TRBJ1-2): KAGVTQTPRYLIKTRGQQVTLSCSPISGHRSVSWYQQTPGQGLQFLFEYFSETQRNKGNFPGRFSGRQFSNSRSEMNVSTLELGDSALYLCASSYLLDGQRGYTFGSGTRLTVV.

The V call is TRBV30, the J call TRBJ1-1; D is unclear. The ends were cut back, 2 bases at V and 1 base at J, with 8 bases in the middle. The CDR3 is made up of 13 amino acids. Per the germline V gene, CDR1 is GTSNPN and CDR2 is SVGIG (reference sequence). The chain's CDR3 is CAWSLNQNTEAFF. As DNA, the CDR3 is TGTGCCTGGAGTCTAAACCAGAACACTGAAGCTTTCTTT.

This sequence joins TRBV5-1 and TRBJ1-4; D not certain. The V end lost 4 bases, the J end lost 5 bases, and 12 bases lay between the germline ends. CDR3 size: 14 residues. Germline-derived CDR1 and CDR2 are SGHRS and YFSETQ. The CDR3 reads CASSPEGGNEKLFF. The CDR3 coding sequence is TGCGCCAGCAGCCCCGAGGGTGGGAATGAAAAACTGTTTTTT.

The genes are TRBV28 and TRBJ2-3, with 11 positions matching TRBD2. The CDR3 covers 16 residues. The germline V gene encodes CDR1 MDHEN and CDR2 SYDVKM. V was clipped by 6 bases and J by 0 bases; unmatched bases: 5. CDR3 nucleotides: TGTGCCAGCAGCCGCCGGACTAGCGGGAGCACAGATACGCAGTATTTT. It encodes CASSRRTSGSTDTQYF.

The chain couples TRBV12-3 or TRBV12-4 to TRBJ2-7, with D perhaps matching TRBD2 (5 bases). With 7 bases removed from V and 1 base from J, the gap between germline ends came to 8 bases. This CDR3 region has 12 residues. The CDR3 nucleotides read TGTGCCAGCACCCCGGGATCCTACGAGCAGTACTTC. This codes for CASTPGSYEQYF.

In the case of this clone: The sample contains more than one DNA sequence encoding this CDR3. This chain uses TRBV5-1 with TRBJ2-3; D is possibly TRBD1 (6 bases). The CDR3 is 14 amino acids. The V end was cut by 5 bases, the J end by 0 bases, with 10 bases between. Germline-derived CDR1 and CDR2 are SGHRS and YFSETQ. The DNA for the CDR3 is TGCGCCAGCAGTTCCACAGGGAGCACAGATACGCAGTATTTT. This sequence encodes CASSSTGSTDTQYF. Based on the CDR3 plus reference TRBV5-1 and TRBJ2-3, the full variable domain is KAGVTQTPRYLIKTRGQQVTLSCSPISGHRSVSWYQQTPGQGLQFLFEYFSETQRNKGNFPGRFSGRQFSNSRSEMNVSTLELGDSALYLCASSSTGSTDTQYFGPGTRLTVL.